This T cell receptor beta chain was found in a study of T cell clonality in common variable immunodeficiency. At least ten counts were recorded for this clone. Read coverage stops 3 residues before the CDR3 terminus; the germline J gene supplies the remainder. This table comes from immunoSEQ multiplex PCR, and its TCRdb copy is limited to in-frame clones, with some not included. This table holds approximately 81,000 clones with no singletons; the top ten claim around 0.8%. The germline CDR1 and CDR2 sequences are LNHDA and SQIVND (reference sequence). The CDR3 has 17 residues. The J segment lost 4 bases and the V segment lost 6 bases, leaving 10 bases of the junction unmatched.

The sample was peripheral blood mononuclear cells. The clonotype comes from a person aged 18-70 years in good health. The rearrangement uses TRBV19 and TRBJ2-2; 11 bases map to TRBD1. CDR3 in amino acids: CASSLIPGQGGTGELFF. The CDR3 bases that were read are TGTGCCAGTAGCCTAATTCCGGGACAGGGGGGCACCGGGGAG.